This TCR beta chain is drawn from a study of cytomegalovirus exposure and HLA in healthy donors. Overall study findings and caveats: Cytomegalovirus association was listed for around 170 TCR beta chains. A later analysis reportedly found that, within productive TCRs, an Asian-associated ancestry cluster had fewer N-insertions than the mean observed across the roughly 730 donors.

PCR involved 60 Vbeta and 13 Jbeta primers. Here immunoSEQ multiplex PCR was the method, and the copy in TCRdb shows in-frame clones only, minus some. The repertoire holds 130,000 or so clones, 84% seen once, with 3% in the top ten. CDR3 length: 15 residues. Germline loops: CDR1 SGHAT, CDR2 FQNNGV. V was clipped by 5 bases and J by 4 bases; unmatched bases: 2. As for this clone: What it binds is unknown.

The chain is built from TRBV11-2 and TRBJ2-5; 15 bases agree with TRBD2. Sequenced input: PBMCs. The TCR sequence derives from a woman aged 18-35 years in good health and CMV-seropositive. The CDR3 loop is CASSQGLAGGETQYF. CDR3 bases: TGTGCCAGCAGCCAGGGACTAGCGGGGGGAGAGACCCAGTACTTC.